This is a list of T cell receptor beta chains from one sample in a study of OX40 agonist ivuxolimab in advanced cancers. The data were produced by immunoSEQ multiplex PCR, yet TCRdb's version contains in-frame clones alone and is incomplete. The repertoire holds just under 65,000 clones, with 80% to 90% as singletons. The specimen was CD4+ or CD8+ T cells sorted from blood, collected in a trial of the OX40 agonist ivuxolimab. The receptors originated from an adult with an advanced solid tumor such as melanoma, head and neck, liver or kidney cancer. CDR3s leave out the opening cysteine and the closing phenylalanine or tryptophan. Fields, in order: CDR3 protein, V gene.

CDR3 protein: ASSTDRVQNEKLF
V gene: TRBV6-5

CDR3 protein: AISEPQQGADTQY
V gene: TRBV10-3

CDR3 protein: ASSQQLAGLNEQF
V gene: TRBV4-1

CDR3 protein: ASSPDMLQETQY
V gene: TRBV19

CDR3 protein: ASSLADTQY
V gene: TRBV7-9

CDR3 protein: ASSVAGSNQPQH
V gene: TRBV9

CDR3 protein: ASSDGGGTDTQY
V gene: TRBV2

CDR3 protein: ASNSRGTGDGYGYT
V gene: TRBV28

CDR3 protein: ASTDSGPDTEAF
V gene: TRBV5-6

CDR3 protein: ASSLGVTETSTDTQY
V gene: TRBV7-7

CDR3 protein: ASSTTGAHQETQY
V gene: TRBV5-1

CDR3 protein: ASSVTAGTQY
V gene: TRBV5-4

CDR3 protein: ASSIAGGLRSQETQY
V gene: TRBV4-1

CDR3 protein: ASSSGLAVYNEQF
V gene: TRBV27

CDR3 protein: ASSPQGAGANVLT
V gene: TRBV7-2

CDR3 protein: ASSVAGVSSYEQY
V gene: TRBV9

CDR3 protein: ASSFTGASYNEQF
V gene: TRBV5-1

CDR3 protein: ASSPTGVETQY
V gene: TRBV5-1

CDR3 protein: ASSVRGLPYEQY
V gene: TRBV9

CDR3 protein: ASSPAERSTDTQY
V gene: TRBV2

CDR3 protein: ASSLGPGSSNEQF
V gene: TRBV5-4

CDR3 protein: AISAGTKHEQY
V gene: TRBV10-3

CDR3 protein: SVEGDTENSYGYT
V gene: TRBV29-1